The 26 T cell receptor beta chains presented below share a single source sample, sequenced in a study of technical replicates of blood from a few donors. Data came from immunoSEQ multiplex PCR; TCRdb stores just in-frame clones and leaves some out. Altogether about 100,000 clones are present, around 95% being singletons, with the ten largest covering around 0.22%. Sequenced sample: T cells isolated from PBMCs. These receptors were taken from a human donor in good health.

In DNA form, the CDR3 reads TGTGCCAGCAGTCCGACAGGAGACTATGGCTACACCTTC. Encoded protein: CASSPTGDYGYTF. This rearrangement joins TRBV28 to TRBJ1-2, with a tentative D call TRBD1 (6 bases). The CDR3 is 13 amino acids. CDR1 is MDHEN, CDR2 SYDVKM, per germline. Between the trimmed V and J ends, which lost 5 bases and 3 bases, there was a span of 10 bases.

This chain joins TRBV2 and TRBJ1-5; 8 bases fit TRBD1. The V segment lost 3 bases and the J segment 6 bases; nucleotides outside the gene matches: 7. Germline values: CDR1 SNHLY, CDR2 FYNNEI. The CDR3 has 15 amino acids. DNA of the CDR3: TGTGCCAGCAGTGATGAGACAGGGGAGAGTCAGCCCCAGCATTTT. This translates into CASSDETGESQPQHF.

The chain has TRBV19 and TRBJ1-4, with a weak D call TRBD1 (5 bases). The CDR3 extends over 16 amino acids. V was cut by 2 bases and J by 4 bases, with 14 bases left in between. In germline, CDR1 is LNHDA, CDR2 SQIVND (reference sequence). CDR3 amino acids: CASSIRPQAYNEKLFF. Here the CDR3 DNA reads TGTGCCAGTAGTATACGACCACAGGCCTATAATGAAAAACTGTTTTTT.

This sequence joins TRBV6-5 and TRBJ1-4; the D is unclear. Germline loops: CDR1 MNHEY, CDR2 SVGAGI. Deletions cut 2 bases from V and 5 bases from J, with 15 bases between. CDR3 length: 16 amino acids. The CDR3 loop reads CASSYTAGLRNEKLFF. The CDR3 DNA follows: TGTGCCAGCAGTTACACCGCAGGTTTGAGAAATGAAAAACTGTTTTTT.

This sequence joins TRBV5-1 and TRBJ2-6; TRBD1 aligns across 8 bases. The CDR3 runs to 18 residues. Germline values: CDR1 SGHRS, CDR2 YFSETQ. The junction had 5 bases not matched to a gene; V was cut back by 0 bases and J by 0 bases. The CDR3 is CASSLVGTGVSGANVLTF. The CDR3 coding sequence is TGCGCCAGCAGCTTGGTAGGGACAGGAGTCTCTGGGGCCAACGTCCTGACTTTC.

The chain employs TRBV11-2 and TRBJ2-1, with a possible D match to TRBD2 (5 bases). Germline V gene sequence: CDR1 SGHAT, CDR2 FQNNGV. Trimming removed 4 bases at V and 10 bases at J, with 14 bases between. The CDR3 consists of 13 residues. The CDR3 loop reads CASSWRSSEEQFF. CDR3 bases: TGTGCCAGCAGCTGGAGGAGTAGCGAAGAGCAGTTCTTC.

The chain has TRBV19 and TRBJ1-5; TRBD1 matches at 8 bases. Germline CDR1 reads LNHDA; CDR2 reads SQIVND (reference sequence). This CDR3 has 15 amino acids. J was trimmed by 6 bases and V by 3 bases; bases with no gene match: 7. The CDR3 bases are TGTGCCAGTAGTATTGACAGGGGAGAGGGTCAGCCCCAGCATTTT. Protein: CASSIDRGEGQPQHF.

This chain links TRBV5-1 with TRBJ2-5; the D gene is possibly TRBD2 (7 bases). V shed 6 bases and J shed 2 bases, with 20 bases lying between them. The CDR3 extends over 16 amino acids. The germline CDR1 and CDR2 sequences are SGHRS and YFSETQ. CDR3 loop: CASNWGGSSRQETQYF. The DNA of the CDR3 is TGCGCCAGCAACTGGGGGGGCAGCAGCAGACAAGAGACCCAGTACTTC.

This chain uses TRBV6-1 with TRBJ2-7; D may be TRBD1 (6 bases). Germline V gives CDR1 MNHNS, CDR2 SASEGT. This CDR3 is built from 14 residues. V shed 6 bases and J shed 3 bases, with 15 bases lying between them. The CDR3 loop reads CASRVQGSGYEQYF. For the CDR3, the DNA is TGTGCCAGCAGAGTACAGGGTTCCGGCTACGAGCAGTACTTC.

Only one count was recorded for this clone. J is TRBJ1-1 and V is TRBV6-5, with 8 bases identical to TRBD1. The CDR3 spans 14 residues. The V and J ends lost 6 bases and 4 bases, in that order; junction bases with no gene match: 7. Per germline, CDR1 MNHEY and CDR2 SVGAGI. CDR3: CASSGQGLGTEAFF. CDR3 nucleotide sequence: TGTGCCAGCAGCGGACAGGGTTTAGGCACTGAAGCTTTCTTT.

The V and J genes are TRBV27 and TRBJ2-6; no reliable D call. CDR1 and CDR2 from the germline V gene are MNHEY and SMNVEV (reference sequence). This CDR3 region has 14 residues. Trimming removed 3 bases from V and 0 bases from J, with 3 bases in between. The CDR3 DNA sequence: TGTGCCAGCAGTTTCGGCTCTGGGGCCAACGTCCTGACTTTC. This sequence encodes CASSFGSGANVLTF.

The chain employs TRBV6-5 and TRBJ1-3; no definite D call. V was shortened by 5 bases and J by 0 bases, with 11 bases between the two germline ends. Germline loops: CDR1 MNHEY, CDR2 SVGAGI. The CDR3 length is 15 residues. CDR3 region: CASSPVVSSGNTIYF. In DNA, the CDR3 is TGTGCCAGCAGTCCTGTTGTTAGCTCTGGAAACACCATATATTTT.

The chain combines TRBV7-2 with TRBJ2-5, with a weak D call TRBD2 (6 bases). The CDR3 covers 14 residues. Germline CDR1 reads SGHTA; CDR2 reads FQGNSA. Trimming took 0 bases from V and 2 from J, leaving 7 bases between them. CDR3: CASSLAGGQETQYF. CDR3 nucleotides: TGTGCCAGCAGCTTAGCGGGGGGACAAGAGACCCAGTACTTC.

The V call is TRBV29-1, the J call TRBJ2-7; D call uncertain. V was pared by 5 bases and J by 3 bases, with 11 bases between. This CDR3 contains 12 residues. Germline CDR1 reads SQVTM; CDR2 reads ANQGSEA. CDR3 coding DNA: TGCAGCGTTCGATTAGTCGACTACGAGCAGTACTTC. Amino acids: CSVRLVDYEQYF.

The chain uses TRBV23-1 and TRBJ2-1; possible D gene TRBD1, 6 bases. TRBV23-1 is noted as an ORF with a role that remains uncertain. The V end was cut by 1 base, the J end by 2 bases, with 12 bases between. This CDR3 region has 16 residues. This CDR3 is CASSQWWGRTYNEQFF. CDR3 DNA: TGCGCCAGCAGTCAATGGTGGGGGCGCACCTACAATGAGCAGTTCTTC.

This chain joins TRBV5-6 and TRBJ2-2; D may be TRBD2 (7 bases). V was shortened by 1 base and J by 2 bases, with 9 bases between the two germline ends. This CDR3 has 15 residues. Germline lookup yields CDR1 SGHDT and CDR2 YYEEEE. This CDR3 reads CASSLRGGNTGELFF. CDR3 coding DNA: TGTGCCAGCAGCTTGAGGGGGGGTAACACCGGGGAGCTGTTTTTT. The whole variable domain, filled in from reference TRBV5-6 and TRBJ2-2, reads DAGVTQSPTHLIKTRGQQVTLRCSPKSGHDTVSWYQQALGQGPQFIFQYYEEEERQRGNFPDRFSGHQFPNYSSELNVNALLLGDSALYLCASSLRGGNTGELFFGEGSRLTVL.

The J gene is TRBJ2-5, the V gene TRBV9, with TRBD2 matching over 10 bases. The CDR3 loop spans 15 amino acids. The V gene end was trimmed by 4 bases and the J gene end by 5 bases; junction bases not matched to a gene: 8. Germline-derived CDR1 and CDR2 are SGDLS and YYNGEE. The CDR3 here is CASSPSGGAYETQYF. CDR3 bases: TGTGCCAGCAGCCCGAGCGGGGGGGCCTACGAGACCCAGTACTTC.

The genes are TRBV6-1 and TRBJ1-2; perhaps TRBD1 as D (6 bases). CDR3 size: 13 residues. V was pared by 3 bases and J by 4 bases, with 9 bases between. Germline V gives CDR1 MNHNS, CDR2 SASEGT. The CDR3: CASSDQGIYGYTF. The CDR3 nucleotides read TGTGCCAGCAGTGACCAGGGGATCTATGGCTACACCTTC.

This rearrangement joins TRBV27 to TRBJ2-7; weak D call: TRBD1 (6 bases). This CDR3 is 14 amino acids long. CDR1 and CDR2 from the germline V gene are MNHEY and SMNVEV (reference sequence). The V and J ends lost 5 bases and 4 bases respectively, with 15 bases between them. Here the CDR3 reads CASSNPGQPYEQYF. As DNA, the CDR3 is TGTGCCAGCAGTAACCCGGGACAACCTTACGAGCAGTACTTC.

This rearrangement joins TRBV5-1 to TRBJ1-5; 7 bases fit TRBD1. CDR1 and CDR2 (germline): SGHRS, YFSETQ. With V trimmed by 2 bases and J by 5 bases, 10 bases remained unmatched. CDR3 length equals 16 residues. The CDR3 region is CASSLGGQTGHQPQHF. The CDR3 DNA reads as TGCGCCAGCAGCTTAGGGGGACAGACTGGGCATCAGCCCCAGCATTTT.

The gene calls are TRBV7-2 and TRBJ2-3; TRBD2 is a possible D gene (5 bases). Germline V gene data show CDR1 as SGHTA and CDR2 as FQGNSA. The CDR3 has 12 residues. V lost 5 bases and J lost 8, with 11 bases in between. The CDR3 reads CASSPGLATQYF. As DNA, the CDR3 is TGTGCCAGCAGCCCGGGGTTGGCTACGCAGTATTTT.

V usage is TRBV6-1 and J usage is TRBJ2-7; 10 positions match TRBD2. With V trimmed by 7 bases and J by 2 bases, 5 bases remained unmatched. CDR1 is MNHNS, CDR2 SASEGT, per germline. The length of the CDR3 is 14 residues. Here the CDR3 reads CASMRLAGAYEQYF. CDR3 bases: TGTGCCAGCATGAGGCTAGCGGGGGCCTACGAGCAGTACTTC.

This chain links TRBV11-3 with TRBJ2-2, with D possibly TRBD1 on 6 matching bases. The CDR3 runs to 13 residues. Germline assignment: CDR1 SGHNT and CDR2 YENEEA. Trimming cost V 3 bases and J 6 bases, with 8 bases left between them. In DNA, the CDR3 is TGTGCCAGCAGCTTGGCAGGGGCCGGGGAGCTGTTTTTT. Its protein product is CASSLAGAGELFF.

This clone showed up just a few times. This chain connects TRBV5-1 to TRBJ1-5; 7 bases line up with TRBD1. The ends lost 0 bases at V and 9 bases at J; junction bases unmatched: 12. Germline CDR1 is SGHRS and CDR2 is YFSETQ. The CDR3 extends over 16 amino acids. The CDR3 protein is CASSLDPGQTIWPQHF. DNA for the CDR3: TGCGCCAGCAGCTTGGATCCGGGACAGACGATTTGGCCCCAGCATTTT.

This chain connects TRBV5-1 to TRBJ2-2, with TRBD1 matching 9 bases. In germline, CDR1 is SGHRS, CDR2 YFSETQ. The junction had 2 bases not matched to a gene; V was cut back by 2 bases and J by 0 bases. CDR3 length: 16 amino acids. The CDR3 DNA is TGCGCCAGCAGCTTCACAGGGGGCGCGAACACCGGGGAGCTGTTTTTT. Encoded protein: CASSFTGGANTGELFF.

This chain uses TRBV7-8 with TRBJ1-1; D call uncertain. Germline V lookup: CDR1 SGHVS, CDR2 FQNEAQ. The V and J ends lost 1 base and 1 base respectively, with 10 bases between them. This CDR3 is 15 amino acids long. The CDR3 coding sequence is TGTGCCAGCAGCTTAGGAGCGGGCTCGAACACTGAAGCTTTCTTT. Amino acid sequence: CASSLGAGSNTEAFF.